This T cell receptor (beta chain) came from a study of cytomegalovirus exposure and HLA in healthy donors. Study outcomes and limitations: A few chains tied to CMV proved CMV antigen-specific in vitro. There were about 160 TCR beta chains listed as cytomegalovirus-associated. Cytomegalovirus status, reportedly, was diagnosed with high specificity and sensitivity by the classifier.

The donors belonged to the approximately 130-subject validation cohort, separate from the 666-subject first cohort. Of note for this clone: The target antigen is unknown.

Clones were sequenced by immunoSEQ multiplex PCR, and TCRdb holds only the in-frame ones, with some missing. The data show about 69,000 clones, about 95% seen once. This CDR3 has 13 amino acids. This receptor was obtained from a woman aged 18-29 years in good health and CMV-seronegative. The chain has TRBV21-1 and TRBJ1-1. TRBV21-1 constitutes a pseudogene. The sequenced sample consisted of PBMCs. CDR3 in DNA: TGTGCCAGCAGTCTCCTCGTTCACACTGAAGCTTTCTTT. Amino acids: CASSLLVHTEAFF.